This TCR beta chain was captured in a study of neurological immune-mediated disorders. General study results and limits: Levels of TCR clonal expansion peaked in HTLV-1-associated myelopathy and reached their lowest in multiple sclerosis, under those of healthy controls. TCR-beta repertoires seemed private in all groups, with no expanded CDR3 amino acid sequences shared.

Synthesis of cDNA was carried out by template-switch 5'RACE. The reaction used 10-nucleotide random UMIs. From the 5' RACE reads, TCRdb called clonotypes with MiXCR, one entry per CDR3 protein. Altogether 30,000 or so distinct CDR3 sequences are present, 12% being singletons, with the ten largest covering around 7.6%. To note about this clonotype: Its antigen remains unknown.

PBMCs stored at -80 C, 2 million in total, were the source of the unsorted libraries. The junction had 4 bases not matched to a gene; V was cut back by 1 base and J by 4 bases. Germline lookup yields CDR1 MGHRA and CDR2 YSYEKL. This CDR3 has 15 residues. The clonotype originates from a man aged 55 to 70 in good health. Sequencing used PBMCs. The rearrangement links TRBV4-1 to TRBJ2-1, with 7 bases lining up with TRBD1. The CDR3 sequence: CASSQGQGVYNEQFF. CDR3 nucleotide sequence: TGCGCCAGCAGCCAAGGGCAGGGGGTTTACAATGAGCAGTTCTTC.